The 13 T cell receptor beta chains in this list originate from one sample, sequenced in a study of vaccination effects on CD4 cells after COVID-19. Antigen-specific CD4+ T cells were first expanded with viral peptide pools by the ViraFEST assay and only then sequenced. Researchers isolated CD4+ T cells once around 11 days of culture had elapsed. Absence of prior SARS-CoV-2 infection characterized the vaccine recipients, who showed negative nucleocapsid antibodies. For these TCRs, the target antigens are not known. Method: immunoSEQ multiplex PCR; TCRdb's copy keeps in-frame clones and lacks some. Found here are 70,000 or so clones, 65% to 85% of them singletons; the top ten hold around 3%. This sample comprised CD4+ T cells from PBMCs cultured with HCoV-NL63 spike peptides, obtained before COVID-19 vaccination. All receptors come from a human donor who received a COVID-19 vaccine.

The V and J genes are TRBV19 and TRBJ1-2; D gene ambiguous. CDR3 length equals 14 residues. Germline assignment: CDR1 LNHDA and CDR2 SQIVND (reference sequence). V was trimmed by 6 bases and J by 8 bases, leaving 19 bases between them. The CDR3 loop is CASRPSGNIRGYTF. CDR3 nucleotides: TGTGCCAGTAGACCCAGCGGTAATATACGGGGCTACACCTTC.

The chain employs TRBV7-2 and TRBJ2-3; D uncertain. CDR3 length equals 15 residues. Germline V lookup: CDR1 SGHTA, CDR2 FQGNSA. V lost 5 bases and J lost 2, with 14 bases in between. The CDR3 DNA is TGTGCCAGCAGCCGCGGCCCGGGTCTCACAGATACGCAGTATTTT. It is translated as CASSRGPGLTDTQYF. Full variable domain (remainder filled in from reference TRBV7-2 and TRBJ2-3): GAGVSQSPSNKVTEKGKDVELRCDPISGHTALYWYRQSLGQGLEFLIYFQGNSAPDKSGLPSDRFSAERTGGSVSTLTIQRTQQEDSAVYLCASSRGPGLTDTQYFGPGTRLTVL.

The rearrangement joins TRBV6-2 or TRBV6-3 to TRBJ2-4, with D possibly TRBD2 on 6 matching bases. Germline CDR1 reads MNHEY; CDR2 reads SVGEGT. The CDR3 sequence is 14 residues long. V lost 2 bases and J lost 9, with 14 bases in between. The CDR3 protein is CASSYTRGEVIQYF. Written as DNA, the CDR3 is TGTGCCAGCAGTTACACGCGGGGCGAGGTCATTCAGTACTTC.

The table lists this clone with a few counts. This chain links TRBV4-1 with TRBJ1-2, with 9 positions matching TRBD1. The CDR3 has 13 residues. Germline V gives CDR1 MGHRA, CDR2 YSYEKL. Germline trimming cut 5 bases from V and 8 bases from J; bases unmatched to any gene: 6. The CDR3 protein is CASSDGTGRGYTF. CDR3 DNA: TGCGCCAGCAGCGACGGGACAGGGCGAGGCTACACCTTC.

V usage is TRBV20-1 and J usage is TRBJ2-7; unclear D gene. This CDR3 is 11 amino acids long. V gave up 1 base and J gave up 2 bases, with 3 bases separating them. Germline assignment: CDR1 DFQATT and CDR2 SNEGSKA (reference sequence). CDR3 amino acids: CSARAPYEQYV. The CDR3 DNA sequence: TGCAGTGCTAGAGCTCCCTACGAGCAGTACGTC.

CDR3 region: CASSLEWGSNQPQHF. The CDR3 bases are TGTGCCAGCAGCCTTGAATGGGGTAGCAATCAGCCCCAGCATTTT. The V call is TRBV7-2, the J call TRBJ1-5, with unresolved D. The V gene's germline CDR1 is SGHTA and CDR2 FQGNSA. The V end lost 5 bases, the J end lost 0 bases, and 11 bases lay between the germline ends. CDR3 size: 15 residues.

The rearrangement uses TRBV5-1 and TRBJ1-2; 9 bases are shared with TRBD1. With V trimmed by 5 bases and J by 5 bases, 10 bases remained unmatched. Germline values: CDR1 SGHRS, CDR2 YFSETQ. This CDR3 comprises 15 residues. The CDR3 is CASSSVTGGDYGYTF. In DNA, the CDR3 is TGCGCCAGCAGTTCAGTTACAGGGGGCGATTATGGCTACACCTTC.

In DNA, the CDR3 is TGCGCCAGCAGCTTGGCATCCGATAGCTCCTACGAGCAGTACGTC. As protein: CASSLASDSSYEQYV. J is TRBJ2-7 and V is TRBV5-1; no definite D call. V was trimmed by 0 bases and J by 0 bases, leaving 10 bases between them. The length of the CDR3 is 15 residues. Germline CDR1 SGHRS, CDR2 YFSETQ.

The V and J genes are TRBV6-5 and TRBJ1-6, with D uncertain. This CDR3 is 15 amino acids long. V lost 0 bases to trimming and J lost 3 bases, with 6 bases between them. Germline values: CDR1 MNHEY, CDR2 SVGAGI. The CDR3 reads CASSYSTGYNSPLHF. CDR3 nucleotides: TGTGCCAGCAGTTACTCGACGGGCTATAATTCACCCCTCCACTTT.

The table lists this clone with a few counts. The gene calls are TRBV15 and TRBJ2-2; D gene uncertain. This CDR3 comprises 12 residues. Trimming shortened V by 5 bases and J by 6 bases, and 7 bases separated the two germline ends. Germline CDR1 reads LNHNV; CDR2 reads YYDKDF (reference sequence). The CDR3 DNA sequence: TGTGCCACCAGCTCATCGTCCGGGGAGCTGTTTTTT. Its translation is CATSSSSGELFF.

The V and J genes are TRBV6-6 and TRBJ2-7; unclear D gene. This CDR3 contains 12 residues. The germline V gene has CDR1 MNHNY and CDR2 SVGAGI (reference sequence). V shed 7 bases and J shed 4 bases, with 11 bases lying between them. The CDR3 here is CASTEDGYEQYV. The CDR3 DNA reads TGTGCCAGCACCGAGGACGGGTACGAGCAGTACGTC.

The chain joins TRBV10-3 to TRBJ1-5, with D possibly being TRBD1 (5 bases). This CDR3 is built from 14 residues. CDR1 is ENHRY, CDR2 SYGVKD, per germline. V lost 3 bases and J 1 base, leaving 7 bases between the germline ends. The CDR3 protein is CAISDRGSNQPQHF. CDR3 DNA sequence: TGTGCCATCAGTGATCGGGGGAGCAATCAGCCCCAGCATTTT.

In its sample, this clone was seen a few times. This sequence joins TRBV6-5 and TRBJ1-1; D ambiguous. Germline-derived CDR1 and CDR2 are MNHEY and SVGAGI. Between the trimmed V and J ends, which lost 6 bases and 4 bases, there was a span of 15 bases. The CDR3 is 14 amino acids. The CDR3 bases are TGTGCCAGCAGCCGAGGTCCCCTGGCCACTGAAGCTTTCTTT. Its protein is CASSRGPLATEAFF.